The subject of this entry is one T cell receptor (beta chain). A CD45RO-CCR7+CD27+CD95- profile was what naive CD8+ T cells displayed. The CDR3 length is 15 residues. CDR1 MNHEY and CDR2 SMNVEV come from the germline V gene (reference sequence). UMI-labeled TRB cDNA libraries were prepared by 5' RACE. TCRdb re-analyzed the 5' RACE reads; it lists each CDR3 protein once, without DNA. The sample has about 80,000 distinct CDR3 sequences. The sample comes from a study of CXCR3-negative and CXCR3-positive naive CD8 T cells. The chain recombines TRBV27 with TRBJ1-2. Sequenced material: naive CXCR3- CD8+ T cells from blood. Subset in this sample: CD45RO-CCR7+CD27+CD95- naive CD8+ T cells lacking CXCR3 (TNR3-). This receptor was identified in a human donor in good health. Some clones in this sample may be carry-over from other donors' samples. The CDR3 protein is CASSPSDLANYGYTF.